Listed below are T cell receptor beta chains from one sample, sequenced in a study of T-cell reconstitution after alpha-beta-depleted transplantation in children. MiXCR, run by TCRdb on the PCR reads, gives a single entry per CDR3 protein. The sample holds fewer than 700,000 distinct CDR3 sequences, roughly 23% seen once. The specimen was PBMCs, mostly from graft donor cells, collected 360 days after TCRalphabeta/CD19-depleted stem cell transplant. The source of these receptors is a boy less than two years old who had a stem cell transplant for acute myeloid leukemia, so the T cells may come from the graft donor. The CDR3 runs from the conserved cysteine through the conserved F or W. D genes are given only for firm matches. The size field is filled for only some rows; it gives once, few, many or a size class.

cdr3_nt: TGTGCCAGTAACTTGGTAGGTGAGCAGTTCTTC
cdr3_aa: CASNLVGEQFF
clone_size: many
d_call: -
v_call: TRBV25-1
j_call: TRBJ2-1

cdr3_nt: TGTGCCAGCAGTTTTGCAGGGGCAAGGCAGCCCCAGCATTTT
cdr3_aa: CASSFAGARQPQHF
clone_size: -
d_call: -
v_call: TRBV28
j_call: TRBJ1-5

cdr3_nt: TGCGCCAGCAGCCAAGAACCAAATGAAAAACTGTTTTTT
cdr3_aa: CASSQEPNEKLFF
clone_size: -
d_call: -
v_call: TRBV5-1
j_call: TRBJ1-4

cdr3_nt: TGTGCCAGCAGCCCCTCCGGGTTAGGGCAAATGGAGACCCAGTACTTC
cdr3_aa: CASSPSGLGQMETQYF
clone_size: -
d_call: -
v_call: TRBV5-6
j_call: TRBJ2-5

cdr3_nt: TGCGCCAGCAGTGAGCTCGGCAGGGATGTTTCAGATACGCAGTATTTT
cdr3_aa: CASSELGRDVSDTQYF
clone_size: -
d_call: -
v_call: TRBV10-2
j_call: TRBJ2-3

cdr3_nt: TGCAGTGCTAGGGACAGGGTGTACGAAAAACTGTTTTTT
cdr3_aa: CSARDRVYEKLFF
clone_size: -
d_call: TRBD1
v_call: TRBV20-1
j_call: TRBJ1-4

cdr3_nt: TGTGCCAGCAGTTACTCGGGAAGGGGAGACTATGGCTACACCTTC
cdr3_aa: CASSYSGRGDYGYTF
clone_size: -
d_call: -
v_call: TRBV6-5
j_call: TRBJ1-2

cdr3_nt: TGTGCCAGCACCCGTCTGAGCGGGACTTTGAACACTGAAGCTTTCTTT
cdr3_aa: CASTRLSGTLNTEAFF
clone_size: many
d_call: -
v_call: TRBV11-2
j_call: TRBJ1-1

cdr3_nt: TGCGCCAGCAGCTACCGGGACATGACTACCAATGAGCAGTTCTTC
cdr3_aa: CASSYRDMTTNEQFF
clone_size: -
d_call: -
v_call: TRBV5-1
j_call: TRBJ2-1

cdr3_nt: TGTGCCAGCAGTCTCGGACACACTGAAGCTTTCTTT
cdr3_aa: CASSLGHTEAFF
clone_size: few
d_call: -
v_call: TRBV12-3/TRBV12-4
j_call: TRBJ1-1

cdr3_nt: TGTGCCAGCAGCTCCACCGGGACAGGGTCTCCAGGGGAGCTGTTTTTT
cdr3_aa: CASSSTGTGSPGELFF
clone_size: -
d_call: TRBD1
v_call: TRBV7-9
j_call: TRBJ2-2

cdr3_nt: TGTGCCACCCTCGAATCCCACGGCTACGAGCAGTACTTC
cdr3_aa: CATLESHGYEQYF
clone_size: -
d_call: -
v_call: TRBV10-3
j_call: TRBJ2-7

cdr3_nt: TGCAGTGCTAGAGATTACAGCACTAGCACAGATACGCAGTATTTT
cdr3_aa: CSARDYSTSTDTQYF
clone_size: -
d_call: -
v_call: TRBV20-1
j_call: TRBJ2-3

cdr3_nt: TGTGCCATCAGTCCCTACGCCGGGACACGGGCCTCTGGGGCCAACGTCCTGACTTTC
cdr3_aa: CAISPYAGTRASGANVLTF
clone_size: few
d_call: -
v_call: TRBV10-3
j_call: TRBJ2-6

cdr3_nt: TGCGCCAGCAGCCACAACCTAGGGGGCCTCACCGGGGAGCTGTTTTTT
cdr3_aa: CASSHNLGGLTGELFF
clone_size: -
d_call: TRBD1
v_call: TRBV4-3
j_call: TRBJ2-2

cdr3_nt: TGCAGCGTTTATTCCGGGACAGGGGGCCACGAGCAGTACTTC
cdr3_aa: CSVYSGTGGHEQYF
clone_size: many
d_call: TRBD1
v_call: TRBV29-1
j_call: TRBJ2-7

cdr3_nt: TGTGCCAGCAGTTTGGAACCCTCCTACTACAATGAGCAGTTCTTC
cdr3_aa: CASSLEPSYYNEQFF
clone_size: few
d_call: -
v_call: TRBV12-3/TRBV12-4
j_call: TRBJ2-1

cdr3_nt: TGTGCCAGCAGTTTAGGTGCTATACTATCCTACAATGAGCAGTTCTTC
cdr3_aa: CASSLGAILSYNEQFF
clone_size: few
d_call: -
v_call: TRBV12-3/TRBV12-4
j_call: TRBJ2-1

cdr3_nt: TGTGCCAGCAGTGAAAGGCTTTGGGAGTTCTTC
cdr3_aa: CASSERLWEFF
clone_size: -
d_call: -
v_call: TRBV2
j_call: TRBJ2-1

cdr3_nt: TGTGCCAGCAGCCAAAGTGGGGGTCACACTGAAGCTTTCTTT
cdr3_aa: CASSQSGGHTEAFF
clone_size: -
d_call: -
v_call: TRBV14
j_call: TRBJ1-1

cdr3_nt: TGTGCCAGCAGCAAAAGGTCCGGGATAGGTCAGCCCCAGCATTTT
cdr3_aa: CASSKRSGIGQPQHF
clone_size: once
d_call: -
v_call: TRBV21-1
j_call: TRBJ1-5

cdr3_nt: TGTGCCAGCTCACCACCGGCCGGACTAGCGGGGGACAAGTTCTTC
cdr3_aa: CASSPPAGLAGDKFF
clone_size: -
d_call: TRBD2
v_call: TRBV18
j_call: TRBJ2-1

cdr3_nt: TGCGCCAGCAGCTCGGCAGGGTTCTTACTACGCTCCTACAATGAGCAGTTCTTC
cdr3_aa: CASSSAGFLLRSYNEQFF
clone_size: -
d_call: -
v_call: TRBV5-1
j_call: TRBJ2-1

cdr3_nt: TGTGCCACCAGCCGACGGGACAGTCGCTCTGGAAACACCATATATTTT
cdr3_aa: CATSRRDSRSGNTIYF
clone_size: -
d_call: TRBD1
v_call: TRBV15
j_call: TRBJ1-3

cdr3_nt: TGTGCCAGCAGAGTCGACGCCTACAATGAGCAGTTCTTC
cdr3_aa: CASRVDAYNEQFF
clone_size: few
d_call: -
v_call: TRBV7-9
j_call: TRBJ2-1

cdr3_nt: TGTGCCAGCAGCTTAGCGCAGGGGTTCACTGAAGCTTTCTTT
cdr3_aa: CASSLAQGFTEAFF
clone_size: -
d_call: -
v_call: TRBV7-2
j_call: TRBJ1-1

cdr3_nt: TGTGCCACCAGCAGAGAGACAAACATTCAGTACTTC
cdr3_aa: CATSRETNIQYF
clone_size: -
d_call: -
v_call: TRBV15
j_call: TRBJ2-4

cdr3_nt: TGTGCCATCAGGACGACAGGGTACACTGAAGCTTTCTTT
cdr3_aa: CAIRTTGYTEAFF
clone_size: once
d_call: TRBD1
v_call: TRBV10-3
j_call: TRBJ1-1

cdr3_nt: TGCGCCAGCAGCCTTGACCGGGAGCAGTTCTTC
cdr3_aa: CASSLDREQFF
clone_size: many
d_call: -
v_call: TRBV5-1
j_call: TRBJ2-1